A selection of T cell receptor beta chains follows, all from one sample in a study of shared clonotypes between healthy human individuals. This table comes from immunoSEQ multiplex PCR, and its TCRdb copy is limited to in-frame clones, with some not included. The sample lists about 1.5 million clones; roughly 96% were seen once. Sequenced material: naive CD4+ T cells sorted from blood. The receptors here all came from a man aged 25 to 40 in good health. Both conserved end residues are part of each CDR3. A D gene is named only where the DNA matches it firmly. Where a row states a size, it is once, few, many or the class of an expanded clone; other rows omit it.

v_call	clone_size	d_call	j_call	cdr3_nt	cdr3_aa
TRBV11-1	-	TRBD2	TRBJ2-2	TGTGCCAGCAGCCTACCCGGGACTAGCGGTTCAGGCGGGGAGCTGTTTTTT	CASSLPGTSGSGGELFF
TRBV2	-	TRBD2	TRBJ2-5	TGTGCCAGCAGTGAGACTAGCTCGGGGACCCAGTACTTC	CASSETSSGTQYF
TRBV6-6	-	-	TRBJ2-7	TGTGCCAGCGGTGGGTACCCCAACGAGCAGTACTTC	CASGGYPNEQYF
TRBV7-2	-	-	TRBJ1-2	TGTGCCAGCAGCCCCCGCGGGGGGCTCTATGGCTACACCTTC	CASSPRGGLYGYTF
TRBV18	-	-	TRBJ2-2	TGTGCCAGCTCATCCGGGACACTAAACACCGGGGAGCTGTTTTTT	CASSSGTLNTGELFF
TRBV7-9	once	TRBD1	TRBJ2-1	TGTGCCAGCAGCATGACAGGGAATGAGCAGTTCTTC	CASSMTGNEQFF
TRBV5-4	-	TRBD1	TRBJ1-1	TGTGCCAGCAGCTGGCCAGGGGGAGACACTGAAGCTTTCTTT	CASSWPGGDTEAFF
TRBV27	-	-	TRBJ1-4	TGTGCCAGCAGTTTATTTGGGACGCCTAATGAAAAACTGTTTTTT	CASSLFGTPNEKLFF
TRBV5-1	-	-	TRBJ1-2	TGCGCCAGCAGCGGAAGAGGACAGTCCGCCTATGGCTACACCTTC	CASSGRGQSAYGYTF
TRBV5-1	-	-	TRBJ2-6	TGCGCCAGCACCAAGAGCTCTGGGGCCAACGTCCTGACTTTC	CASTKSSGANVLTF
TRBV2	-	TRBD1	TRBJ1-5	TGTGCCAGCAATCTTGGACAGGTTAGCAATCAGCCCCAGCATTTT	CASNLGQVSNQPQHF
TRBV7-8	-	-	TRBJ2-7	TGTGCCAGCAGCTTAACTACTGGGATTCAAAACTACGAGCAGTACTTC	CASSLTTGIQNYEQYF
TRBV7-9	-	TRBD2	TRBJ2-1	TGTGCCAGCAGCGTCTTAGCGGGAGGGGGCATCAATGAGCAGTTCTTC	CASSVLAGGGINEQFF
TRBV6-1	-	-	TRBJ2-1	TGTGCCAGCGGGACTGGGTCCTACAATGAGCAGTTCTTC	CASGTGSYNEQFF